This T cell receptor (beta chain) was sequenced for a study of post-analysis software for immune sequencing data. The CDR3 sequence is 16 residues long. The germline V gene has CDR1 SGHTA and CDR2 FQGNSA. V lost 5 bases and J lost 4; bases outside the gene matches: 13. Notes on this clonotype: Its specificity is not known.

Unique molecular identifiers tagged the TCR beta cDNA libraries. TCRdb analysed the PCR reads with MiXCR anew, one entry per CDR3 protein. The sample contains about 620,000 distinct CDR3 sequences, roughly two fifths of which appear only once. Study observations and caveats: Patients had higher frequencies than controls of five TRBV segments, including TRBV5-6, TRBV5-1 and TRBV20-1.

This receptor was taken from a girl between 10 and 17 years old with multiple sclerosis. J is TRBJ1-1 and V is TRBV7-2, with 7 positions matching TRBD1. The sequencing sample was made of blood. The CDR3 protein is CASSRRQGARGTEAFF. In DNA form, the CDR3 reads TGTGCCAGCAGCCGACGACAGGGAGCACGGGGCACTGAAGCTTTCTTT.